A selection of T cell receptor beta chains follows, all from one sample in a study of blood T cell repertoires in COVID-19. Only in-frame clones appear in the TCRdb table, and some are missing; sequencing was by immunoSEQ multiplex PCR. The sample contains over 140,000 clones, over 60% of which appear only once. Sequenced sample: peripheral blood. Source of these receptors: a woman of 80 years or more with active or convalescent COVID-19. Each CDR3 is given without its conserved first and last residue. A D gene is named only where the DNA matches it firmly.

D | V | CDR3
TRBD2 | TRBV4-2 | ASSQDAQGGQETQY
NA | TRBV30 | AWSVGTFNDQPQH
TRBD1 | TRBV27 | ASSFLGGGTEAF
TRBD1 | TRBV2 | ASRSDRGIGYT
TRBD1 | TRBV6-6 | ASRTGLYYGYT
TRBD2 | TRBV5-1 | ASSRGTSGGPDTQY
NA | TRBV30 | AWSVQSSYEQY
NA | TRBV5-1 | ASSLLYTDTQY
TRBD1 | TRBV18 | ASSRQGIFGDTEAF
TRBD1 | TRBV30 | AWSVGTGRGYT
TRBD1 | TRBV4-3 | ASSQDLVRGYEQY
NA | TRBV30 | AWGPTGGIYGNTIY
TRBD2 | TRBV9 | ASSGTPGLAGEGISTDTQY
NA | TRBV5-6 | ASSSETGLYNSPLH
TRBD1 | TRBV6-5 | ASRRDRATGELF
NA | TRBV12-3/TRBV12-4 | ASSGTAYEKLF
NA | TRBV5-1 | ASSPTTENTEAF
NA | TRBV30 | AWRKGGTEAF
TRBD1 | TRBV18 | ASSPGQGSYGYT
NA | TRBV6-2/TRBV6-3 | ASSFARELRYYGYT
NA | TRBV30 | AWIVSNSPLH
NA | TRBV7-6 | ASSPGVNFRPYEQY